This TCR beta chain was captured in a study of technical replicates of blood from several donors. The CDR3 has 17 residues. From germline, CDR1 is SGHNT and CDR2 YYREEE (reference sequence). V shed 3 bases and J 6 bases; nucleotides not matched to a gene: 11. The table came from immunoSEQ multiplex PCR; TCRdb's copy has only in-frame clones and leaves some out. The sample contains 55,000 to 75,000 clones, around 91% of which appear only once. The genes are TRBV5-4 and TRBJ2-2, with TRBD2 identical over 10 bases. This TCR derives from a human donor in good health. Some clones in this sample may be carry-over from other donors' samples. The sample consisted of PBMCs. The chain's CDR3 is CASSSSGRAGYAGELFF. In DNA form, the CDR3 reads TGTGCCAGCAGCTCCAGCGGGAGGGCCGGTTATGCCGGGGAGCTGTTTTTT.